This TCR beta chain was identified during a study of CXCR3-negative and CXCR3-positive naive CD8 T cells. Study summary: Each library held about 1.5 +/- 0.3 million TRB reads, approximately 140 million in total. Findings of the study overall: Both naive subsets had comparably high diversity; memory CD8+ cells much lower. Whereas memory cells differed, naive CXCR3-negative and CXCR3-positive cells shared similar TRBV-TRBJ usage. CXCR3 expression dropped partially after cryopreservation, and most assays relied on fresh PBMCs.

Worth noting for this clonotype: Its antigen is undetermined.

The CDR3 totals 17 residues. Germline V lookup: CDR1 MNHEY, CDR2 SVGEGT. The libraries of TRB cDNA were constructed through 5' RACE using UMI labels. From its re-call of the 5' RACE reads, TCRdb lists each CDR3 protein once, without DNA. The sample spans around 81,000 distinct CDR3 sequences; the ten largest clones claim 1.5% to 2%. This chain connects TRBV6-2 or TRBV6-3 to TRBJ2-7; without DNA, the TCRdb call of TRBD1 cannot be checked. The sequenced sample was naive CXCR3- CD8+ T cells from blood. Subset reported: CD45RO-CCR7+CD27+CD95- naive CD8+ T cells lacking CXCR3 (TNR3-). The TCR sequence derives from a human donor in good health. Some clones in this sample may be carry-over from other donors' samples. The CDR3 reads CASSYSGDSVDVHEQYF.